A selection of T cell receptor beta chains follows, all from one sample in a study of blood T cells in healthy people across ages. TCRdb re-called the 5' RACE reads through MiXCR, storing one row per CDR3 protein. The data contain roughly 900,000 distinct CDR3 sequences, around 26% of them seen just once; the ten biggest clones take up 15% to 20%. Material: blood. These receptors were collected from a woman older than 75 in good health. CDR3s include the opening cysteine and the closing phenylalanine or tryptophan. D genes are given only for firm matches. Clone size appears in some rows only: once, few, many, or a class for an expanded clone.

cdr3_aa cdr3_nt j_call clone_size v_call d_call
CASSSTAGGRKTQYF TGTGCCAGCAGCTCGACGGCAGGGGGCCGAAAGACCCAGTACTTC TRBJ2-5 - TRBV11-2 TRBD1
CASNRVGGGNTIYF - TRBJ1-3 - TRBV21-1 -
CASSDRRGGNSPLHF TGTGCCAGCTCGGACAGGCGGGGAGGGAATTCACCCCTCCACTTT TRBJ1-6 - TRBV6-2/TRBV6-3 TRBD1
CASSLRNRGFSSYEQYF TGTGCCAGCAGCTTAAGGAACAGGGGATTCAGCTCCTACGAGCAGTACTTC TRBJ2-7 many TRBV11-2 TRBD1
CASSFYLGGGYTF TGTGCCAGCAGTTTTTACTTAGGGGGTGGCTACACCTTC TRBJ1-2 many TRBV27 -
CASRLSRGEQYF TGTGCCAGCAGGTTGTCACGGGGGGAGCAGTACTTC TRBJ2-5 many TRBV2 TRBD2
CASSQLIGGGQGGTEAFF TGCGCCAGCAGCCAACTTATCGGGGGGGGACAGGGAGGTACTGAAGCTTTCTTT TRBJ1-1 many TRBV4-1 TRBD1
CASSFSGGNEKLFF TGTGCCAGCAGCTTTTCCGGGGGGAATGAAAAACTGTTTTTT TRBJ1-4 - TRBV7-9 -
CASSWDGFYGYTF TGTGCCAGCAGTTGGGACGGGTTTTATGGCTACACCTTC TRBJ1-2 - TRBV6-2/TRBV6-3 -
CASSLVQIPNYGYTF TGTGCCAGCAGCTTAGTCCAGATTCCCAACTATGGCTACACCTTC TRBJ1-2 - TRBV7-2 -
CASSPSPKRGAGDEQFF TGTGCCAGCTCACCTAGCCCCAAGCGGGGGGCGGGGGATGAGCAGTTCTTC TRBJ2-1 - TRBV18 TRBD2
CASSFRGQGNEQYF TGTGCCAGCAGCTTCCGGGGACAGGGGAACGAGCAGTACTTC TRBJ2-7 - TRBV11-2 TRBD1
CSAPTTERNTEAFF TGCAGTGCTCCTACGACAGAAAGAAACACTGAAGCTTTCTTT TRBJ1-1 - TRBV20-1 -
CASSLDRGWEKLFF TGTGCCAGCAGCCTGGACAGGGGTTGGGAAAAACTGTTTTTT TRBJ1-4 few TRBV7-2 TRBD1
CASSLLGIEAFF TGTGCCAGCAGTTTATTGGGTATTGAAGCTTTCTTT TRBJ1-1 many TRBV12-3/TRBV12-4 -
CASSRPGVYEEQYF TGTGCCAGCAGCCGACCGGGGGTCTACGAAGAGCAGTACTTC TRBJ2-7 - TRBV7-2 -
CATSGSGARETQYF TGTGCCACCAGTGGGTCAGGGGCTCGGGAGACCCAGTACTTC TRBJ2-5 many TRBV24-1 -
CASRLAGQVNEQFF TGTGCCAGCAGACTAGCGGGGCAGGTCAATGAGCAGTTCTTC TRBJ2-1 many TRBV6-2/TRBV6-3 TRBD2
CASSDVQGSGSPLHF TGTGCCAGCAGCGACGTCCAGGGCTCGGGGTCACCCCTCCACTTT TRBJ1-6 many TRBV7-2 -
CASNTGGSGANVLTF TGTGCCAGCAATACAGGGGGCTCTGGGGCCAACGTCCTGACTTTC TRBJ2-6 many TRBV6-2/TRBV6-3 TRBD1
CSATTSGRIEQYF TGCAGTGCTACGACTAGCGGGAGGATCGAGCAGTACTTC TRBJ2-7 - TRBV20-1 TRBD2
CASSQGAPDNSPLHF TGTGCCAGCAGTCAAGGGGCTCCTGATAATTCACCCCTCCACTTT TRBJ1-6 - TRBV7-9 -
CASSISQGAEEKLFF TGTGCCAGCAGTATAAGCCAGGGGGCAGAAGAAAAACTGTTTTTT TRBJ1-4 few TRBV27 TRBD1
CASTLQGLDTEAFF TGTGCCAGCACCCTACAGGGGTTGGACACTGAAGCTTTCTTT TRBJ1-1 - TRBV6-1 TRBD1
CASRPGTGWTGELFF TGTGCCAGCAGGCCCGGGACAGGGTGGACCGGGGAGCTGTTTTTT TRBJ2-2 few TRBV6-2/TRBV6-3 TRBD1
CSASLTYEQYF TGCAGCGCTTCCCTAACCTACGAGCAGTACTTC TRBJ2-7 once TRBV20-1 -
CASSAYLSTDTQYF TGTGCCAGCAGCGCATACCTTAGCACAGATACGCAGTATTTT TRBJ2-3 - TRBV7-3 -
CASSLTLETQFF TGTGCTAGCAGCTTAACCCTAGAGACCCAGTTCTTC TRBJ2-1 - TRBV11-2 -
CASSFRAPDTQYF TGTGCCAGCAGTTTCCGGGCCCCAGATACGCAGTATTTT TRBJ2-3 - TRBV12-3/TRBV12-4 -
CASSLGTPHSNQPQHF TGTGCCAGCAGCTTAGGAACACCTCACAGCAATCAGCCCCAGCATTTT TRBJ1-5 - TRBV7-8 -
CASSPYRAPRGNQPQYF TGTGCCAGCAGCCCGTACCGGGCCCCGAGGGGCAATCAGCCCCAGTATTTT TRBJ2-3 - TRBV7-2 -
CASSLQSLNTEAFF TGTGCCAGCAGCCTGCAAAGCTTGAACACTGAAGCTTTCTTT TRBJ1-1 few TRBV7-9 -
CASTRDLTDTQYF TGTGCCAGCACCCGCGATCTCACAGATACGCAGTATTTT TRBJ2-3 many TRBV12-3/TRBV12-4 -
CASSLVSSGAENQYF TGTGCCAGCAGCTTAGTCTCTTCGGGCGCGGAGAATCAGTACTTC TRBJ2-4 many TRBV7-2 -
CASSYSGLHF TGTGCCAGCAGTTACAGCGGCCTCCACTTT TRBJ1-6 - TRBV6-1 -
CSVARLAETDTQYF TGCAGCGTTGCCAGACTAGCGGAAACAGATACGCAGTATTTT TRBJ2-3 - TRBV29-1 TRBD2
CSARDLMYEQYF TGCAGTGCTAGAGATCTTATGTACGAGCAGTACTTC TRBJ2-7 many TRBV20-1 -
CASSYSGTGNADTQYF TGTGCCAGCAGTTACTCGGGGACAGGGAACGCAGATACGCAGTATTTT TRBJ2-3 many TRBV6-2/TRBV6-3 TRBD1
CASRTSGGADAQYF TGTGCCAGCAGGACTAGTGGGGGCGCAGATGCGCAGTATTTT TRBJ2-3 - TRBV12-3/TRBV12-4 -
CASSLFITRSGGTGSPLHF TGTGCCAGCAGTTTATTTATAACAAGATCCGGGGGCACGGGGTCACCCCTCCACTTT TRBJ1-6 - TRBV28 -
CSVESHTQYF TGCAGCGTTGAGTCACATACGCAGTATTTT TRBJ2-3 - TRBV29-1 -
CASTHATLEQYF TGTGCCAGCACGCACGCTACCCTTGAGCAGTACTTC TRBJ2-7 - TRBV12-3/TRBV12-4 -
CASSLTPGTSSSEQFF TGTGCCAGCAGCTTAACCCCCGGGACTAGCTCAAGTGAGCAGTTCTTC TRBJ2-1 - TRBV7-2 TRBD2
CASNPRGTEKLFF TGTGCCAGCAATCCCAGGGGAACAGAAAAACTGTTTTTT TRBJ1-4 - TRBV28 -
CAWSGTAKYTF TGTGCCTGGAGCGGGACAGCTAAGTACACCTTC TRBJ1-2 few TRBV30 TRBD1
CASSLVRDSYSPLHF TGTGCCAGCAGTTTAGTCCGGGACTCCTATTCACCCCTCCACTTT TRBJ1-6 many TRBV27 -
CASSSHPGLAGRSYNEQFF TGTGCCAGCAGTTCCCACCCAGGACTAGCGGGGCGCTCCTACAATGAGCAGTTCTTC TRBJ2-1 many TRBV12-3/TRBV12-4 TRBD2
CSARDWRGRSYEQYF TGCAGTGCTAGAGATTGGAGGGGACGATCCTACGAGCAGTACTTC TRBJ2-7 many TRBV20-1 -
CASSYSSATNEKLFF TGTGCCAGCAGTTACTCGTCCGCAACTAATGAAAAACTGTTTTTT TRBJ1-4 many TRBV6-6 -
CASSLIGPNTDTQYF TGTGCCAGCAGCTTGATTGGCCCGAACACAGATACGCAGTATTTT TRBJ2-3 - TRBV5-5 -
CASSLAGGNYEQYF TGTGCCAGCAGTCTAGCGGGGGGAAACTACGAGCAGTACTTC TRBJ2-7 many TRBV6-5 TRBD2
CASSQMGSPSGPPYNEQFF TGTGCCAGCAGCCAAATGGGAAGTCCGTCCGGACCGCCCTACAATGAGCAGTTCTTC TRBJ2-1 once TRBV14 -
CASSERDTEAFF TGTGCCAGCAGTGAACGGGACACTGAAGCTTTCTTT TRBJ1-1 - TRBV25-1 -
CASSLGRSQETQYF TGTGCCAGCAGCTTAGGGCGGAGCCAAGAGACCCAGTACTTC TRBJ2-5 many TRBV7-2 -
CASSLEVPHYNEQFF TGTGCCAGCAGCTTAGAAGTACCGCACTACAATGAGCAGTTCTTC TRBJ2-1 many TRBV7-9 -
CASSYSGAGTQYF TGTGCCAGCAGTTACTCGGGGGCTGGGACCCAGTACTTC TRBJ2-5 many TRBV6-2/TRBV6-3 -
CASSVAPAIDTQYF TGTGCCAGCAGCGTAGCTCCAGCTATAGATACGCAGTATTTT TRBJ2-3 many TRBV9 -